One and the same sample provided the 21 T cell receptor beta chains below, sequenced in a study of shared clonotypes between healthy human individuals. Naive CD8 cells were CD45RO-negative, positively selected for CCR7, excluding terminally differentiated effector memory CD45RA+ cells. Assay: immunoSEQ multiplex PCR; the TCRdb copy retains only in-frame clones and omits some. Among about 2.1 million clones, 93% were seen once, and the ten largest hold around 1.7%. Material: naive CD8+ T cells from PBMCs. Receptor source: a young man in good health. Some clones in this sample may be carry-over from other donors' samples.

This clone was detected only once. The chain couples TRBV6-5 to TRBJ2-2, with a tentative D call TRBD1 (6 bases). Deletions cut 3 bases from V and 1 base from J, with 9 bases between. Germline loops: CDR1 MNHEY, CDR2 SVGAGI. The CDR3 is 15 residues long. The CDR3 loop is CASSYQGLNTGELFF. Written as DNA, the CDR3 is TGTGCCAGCAGTTATCAGGGGCTGAACACCGGGGAGCTGTTTTTT.

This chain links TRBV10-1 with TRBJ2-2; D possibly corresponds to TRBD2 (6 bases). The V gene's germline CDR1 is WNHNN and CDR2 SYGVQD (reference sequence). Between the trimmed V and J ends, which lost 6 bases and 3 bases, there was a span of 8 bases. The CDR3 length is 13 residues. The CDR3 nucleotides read TGCGCCAGCAGCGGGAGCTACACCGGGGAGCTGTTTTTT. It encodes CASSGSYTGELFF.

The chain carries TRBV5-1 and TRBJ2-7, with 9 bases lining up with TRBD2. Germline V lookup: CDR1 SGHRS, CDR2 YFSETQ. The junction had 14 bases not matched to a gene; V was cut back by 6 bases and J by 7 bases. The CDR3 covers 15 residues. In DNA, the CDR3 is TGCGCCAGCATACCACACCCGGGACTAGCTAGGGAGCAGTACTTC. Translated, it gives CASIPHPGLAREQYF.

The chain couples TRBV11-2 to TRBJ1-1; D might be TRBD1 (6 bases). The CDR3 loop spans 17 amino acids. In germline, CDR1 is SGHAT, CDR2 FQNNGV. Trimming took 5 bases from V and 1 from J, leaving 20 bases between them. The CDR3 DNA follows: TGTGCCAGCAGCCCACGGGAGACAGGCGTTGGGAACACTGAAGCTTTCTTT. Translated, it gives CASSPRETGVGNTEAFF.

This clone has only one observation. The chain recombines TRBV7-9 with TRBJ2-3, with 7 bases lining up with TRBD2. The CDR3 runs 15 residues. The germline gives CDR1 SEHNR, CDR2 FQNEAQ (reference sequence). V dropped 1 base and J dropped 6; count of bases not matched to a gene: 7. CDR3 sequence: CASSLVAGEVDTQYF. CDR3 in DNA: TGTGCCAGCAGCTTAGTTGCGGGAGAGGTCGATACGCAGTATTTT.

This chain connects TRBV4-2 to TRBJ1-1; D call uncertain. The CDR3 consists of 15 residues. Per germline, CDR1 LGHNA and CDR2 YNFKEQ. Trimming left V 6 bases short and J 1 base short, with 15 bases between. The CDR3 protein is CASRFFRAPNTEAFF. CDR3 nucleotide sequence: TGTGCCAGCAGATTTTTCCGGGCGCCGAACACTGAAGCTTTCTTT.

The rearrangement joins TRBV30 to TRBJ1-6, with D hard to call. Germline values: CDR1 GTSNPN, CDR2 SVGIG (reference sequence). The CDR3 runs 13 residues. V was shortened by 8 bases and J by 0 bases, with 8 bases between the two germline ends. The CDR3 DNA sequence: TGTGCCCAACTTAGCTCCTATAATTCACCCCTCCACTTT. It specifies CAQLSSYNSPLHF.

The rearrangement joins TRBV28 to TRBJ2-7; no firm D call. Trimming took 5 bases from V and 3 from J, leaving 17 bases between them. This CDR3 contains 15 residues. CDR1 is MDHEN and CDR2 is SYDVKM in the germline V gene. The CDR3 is CASSPVSPSGYEQYF. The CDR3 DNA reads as TGTGCCAGCAGTCCCGTCTCACCAAGTGGCTACGAGCAGTACTTC. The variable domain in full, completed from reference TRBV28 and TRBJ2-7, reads DVKVTQSSRYLVKRTGEKVFLECVQDMDHENMFWYRQDPGLGLRLIYFSYDVKMKEKGDIPEGYSVSREKKERFSLILESASTNQTSMYLCASSPVSPSGYEQYFGPGTRLTVT.

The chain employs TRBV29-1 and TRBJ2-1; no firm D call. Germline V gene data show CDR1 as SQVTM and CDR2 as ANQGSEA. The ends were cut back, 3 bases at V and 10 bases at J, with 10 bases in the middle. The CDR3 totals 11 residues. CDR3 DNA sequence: TGCAGCGTTGATAACCCACGGGAGCAGTTCTTC. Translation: CSVDNPREQFF.

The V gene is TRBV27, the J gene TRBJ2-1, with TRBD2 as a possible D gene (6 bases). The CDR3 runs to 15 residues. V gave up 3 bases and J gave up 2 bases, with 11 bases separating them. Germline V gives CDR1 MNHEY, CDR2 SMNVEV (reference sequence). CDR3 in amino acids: CASSFEGLPYNEQFF. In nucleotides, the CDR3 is TGTGCCAGCAGTTTCGAGGGACTTCCCTACAATGAGCAGTTCTTC.

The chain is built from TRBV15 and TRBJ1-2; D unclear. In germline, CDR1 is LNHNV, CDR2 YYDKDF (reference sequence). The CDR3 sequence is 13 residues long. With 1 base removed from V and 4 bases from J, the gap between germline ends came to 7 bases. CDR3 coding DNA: TGTGCCACCAGCAGAGTGTTAGGCTATGGCTACACCTTC. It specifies CATSRVLGYGYTF.

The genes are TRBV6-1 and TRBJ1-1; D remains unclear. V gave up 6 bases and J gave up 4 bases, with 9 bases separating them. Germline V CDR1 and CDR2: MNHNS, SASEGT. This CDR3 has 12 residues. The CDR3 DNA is TGTGCCAGCAGGAAAAAGGGCACTGAAGCTTTCTTT. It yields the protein CASRKKGTEAFF.

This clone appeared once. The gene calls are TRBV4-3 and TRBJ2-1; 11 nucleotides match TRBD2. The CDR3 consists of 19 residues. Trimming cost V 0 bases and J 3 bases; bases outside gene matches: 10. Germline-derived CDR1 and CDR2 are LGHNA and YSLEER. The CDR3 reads CASSQDGALAGGVYNEQFF. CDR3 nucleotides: TGCGCCAGCAGCCAAGATGGGGCTCTAGCGGGAGGTGTCTACAATGAGCAGTTCTTC.

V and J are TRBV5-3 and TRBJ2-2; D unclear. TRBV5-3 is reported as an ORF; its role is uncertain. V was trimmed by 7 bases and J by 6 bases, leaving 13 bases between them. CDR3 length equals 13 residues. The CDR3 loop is CARPADPPGELFF. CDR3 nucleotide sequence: TGTGCCAGACCGGCGGACCCACCCGGGGAGCTGTTTTTT.

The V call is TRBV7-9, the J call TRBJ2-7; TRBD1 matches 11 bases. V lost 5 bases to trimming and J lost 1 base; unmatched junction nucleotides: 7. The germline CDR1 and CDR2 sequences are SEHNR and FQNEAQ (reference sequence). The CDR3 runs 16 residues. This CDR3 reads CASSLLGQGASYEQYF. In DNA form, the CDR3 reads TGTGCCAGCAGCCTACTTGGACAGGGGGCATCCTACGAGCAGTACTTC.

This CDR3 is CASSLTDTGGYEQYF. The CDR3, as DNA: TGTGCCAGCAGCTTAACGGATACTGGGGGGTACGAGCAGTACTTC. The rearrangement links TRBV7-8 to TRBJ2-7; TRBD2 is a possible D gene (6 bases). Looked up from germline, CDR1 is SGHVS and CDR2 is FQNEAQ. Trimming cost V 2 bases and J 4 bases, with 15 bases left between them. The CDR3 has 15 residues. The whole variable domain, remainder taken from reference TRBV7-8 and TRBJ2-7, is GAGVSQSPRYKVAKRGQDVALRCDPISGHVSLFWYQQALGQGPEFLTYFQNEAQLDKSGLPSDRFFAERPEGSVSTLKIQRTQQEDSAVYLCASSLTDTGGYEQYFGPGTRLTVT.

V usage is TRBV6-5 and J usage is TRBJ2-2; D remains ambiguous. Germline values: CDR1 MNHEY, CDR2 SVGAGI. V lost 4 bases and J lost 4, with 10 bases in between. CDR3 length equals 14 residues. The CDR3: CASSLLRATGELFF. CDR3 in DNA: TGTGCCAGCAGTTTGTTGCGAGCCACCGGGGAGCTGTTTTTT.

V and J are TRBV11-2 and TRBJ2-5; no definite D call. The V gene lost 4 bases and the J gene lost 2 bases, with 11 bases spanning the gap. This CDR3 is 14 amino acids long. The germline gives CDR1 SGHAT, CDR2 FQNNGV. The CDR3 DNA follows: TGTGCCAGCAGCTGGCTGATGTTACAAGAGACCCAGTACTTC. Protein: CASSWLMLQETQYF.

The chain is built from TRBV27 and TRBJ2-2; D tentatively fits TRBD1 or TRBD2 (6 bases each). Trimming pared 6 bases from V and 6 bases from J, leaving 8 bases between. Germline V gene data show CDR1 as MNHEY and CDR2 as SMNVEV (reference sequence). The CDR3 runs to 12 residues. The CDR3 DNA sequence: TGTGCCAGCAGAAGGGGGGCCGGGGAGCTGTTTTTT. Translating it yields CASRRGAGELFF.

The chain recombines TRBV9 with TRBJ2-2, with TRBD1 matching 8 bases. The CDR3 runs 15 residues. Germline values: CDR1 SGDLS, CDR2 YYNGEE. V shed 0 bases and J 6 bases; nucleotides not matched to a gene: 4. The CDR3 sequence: CASSVGAGGSGELFF. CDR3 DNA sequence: TGTGCCAGCAGCGTAGGGGCAGGGGGCTCCGGGGAGCTGTTTTTT.

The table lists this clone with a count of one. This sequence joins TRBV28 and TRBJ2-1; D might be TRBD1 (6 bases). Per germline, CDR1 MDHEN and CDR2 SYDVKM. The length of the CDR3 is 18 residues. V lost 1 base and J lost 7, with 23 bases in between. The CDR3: CASSLFSRRGIQGNEQFF. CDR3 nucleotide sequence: TGTGCCAGCAGTTTATTTTCCCGTAGGGGGATCCAGGGGAATGAGCAGTTCTTC.